A selection of T cell receptor beta chains follows, all from one sample in a study of blood T cells in healthy people across ages. TCRdb processed the 5' RACE reads anew with MiXCR; each CDR3 protein has one entry. The profile shows some 690,000 distinct CDR3 sequences, around a fifth of them singletons. The sequenced sample was blood. The receptors derive from a man in his 70s in good health. CDR3s include the opening cysteine and the closing phenylalanine or tryptophan.

j_gene | len | v_gene | CDR3aa
TRBJ2-2 | 15 | TRBV4-2 | CASSQEGANTGELFF
TRBJ2-4 | 18 | TRBV7-2 | CASSLSTSGRLTKNIQYF
TRBJ2-2 | 16 | TRBV5-1 | CAGSARGNANTGELFF
TRBJ2-5 | 14 | TRBV6-1 | CASNRLSGAETQYF
TRBJ2-5 | 13 | TRBV12-3/TRBV12-4 | CASSLWGGETQYF
TRBJ2-3 | 14 | TRBV3-1 | CASSQKTRAGTQYF
TRBJ1-2 | 13 | TRBV28 | CASSLKTDYGYTF
TRBJ1-2 | 13 | TRBV7-3 | CASSPGLEGGYTF
TRBJ1-1 | 15 | TRBV12-3/TRBV12-4 | CASSLAPGQNTEAFF
TRBJ1-1 | 15 | TRBV6-5 | CASKKGTGGYTEAFF
TRBJ2-3 | 18 | TRBV28 | CASSLGLAGGHPTDTQYF
TRBJ1-1 | 16 | TRBV14 | CASSQDLGHLNTEAFF
TRBJ2-3 | 14 | TRBV29-1 | CSVGGKDGTDTQYF